One and the same sample provided the 21 T cell receptor beta chains below, sequenced in a study of T-cell memory formation after mild COVID-19. One entry per CDR3 protein results from TCRdb running MiXCR on the 5' RACE reads. The table lists just over 350,000 distinct CDR3 sequences, over 13% of them singletons. Sequencing was carried out using PBMCs or a T cell subset sorted from them (not recorded which). The receptors were sampled from a man between 18 and 35 years old who had mild COVID-19 (a few samples of this study predate the infection). Cell type and time point are not known.

CDR3 DNA: TGTGCCAGCAGTCTTAAGGGGGCGCGAGCCGAGCAGTACTTC. It encodes CASSLKGARAEQYF. The chain recombines TRBV6-2 or TRBV6-3 with TRBJ2-7; 7 bases match TRBD1. Trimming removed 5 bases from V and 6 bases from J; junction bases left unmatched: 10. The germline V gene has CDR1 MNHEY and CDR2 SVGEGT. This CDR3 spans 14 amino acids.

This clonotype was counted between two and nine times. The chain joins TRBV11-2 to TRBJ2-7; 8 bases fit TRBD2. CDR1 and CDR2 from the germline V gene are SGHAT and FQNNGV. J lost 0 bases, V lost 3 bases, and 1 base had no gene match. The CDR3 spans 14 residues. This chain's CDR3 is CASSFSGGSYEQYV. Here the CDR3 DNA reads TGTGCCAGCAGCTTCAGCGGGGGCTCCTACGAGCAGTACGTC.

There are a few counts of this clonotype. V is TRBV5-1 and J is TRBJ1-6; a possible D gene is TRBD1 (5 bases). Germline CDR1 is SGHRS and CDR2 is YFSETQ. V was cut by 0 bases and J by 11 bases, with 12 bases left in between. The CDR3 is made up of 14 amino acids. CDR3 in amino acids: CASSLARETTPLHF. CDR3 sequence (DNA): TGCGCCAGCAGCTTGGCCAGGGAGACGACACCCCTCCACTTT.

This clonotype was picked up a small number of times. The V and J genes are TRBV6-5 and TRBJ2-1, with TRBD2 matching 10 bases. Germline loops: CDR1 MNHEY, CDR2 SVGAGI. The CDR3 contains 15 residues. V shed 5 bases and J 6 bases; nucleotides not matched to a gene: 7. This CDR3 is CASSPSGGAINEQFF. CDR3 coding DNA: TGTGCCAGCAGTCCCAGCGGGGGGGCCATCAATGAGCAGTTCTTC.

This clonotype has more than one count but fewer than ten. The chain combines TRBV5-1 with TRBJ1-1; D ambiguous. Germline V gives CDR1 SGHRS, CDR2 YFSETQ. The CDR3 covers 14 residues. V shed 2 bases and J shed 6 bases, with 14 bases lying between them. The CDR3 region has the DNA TGCGCCAGCAGCTTTGGAGGGTCCTTCGCTGAAGCTTTCTTT. It encodes CASSFGGSFAEAFF.

This clonotype rates as medium-sized. The rearrangement links TRBV7-2 to TRBJ2-7, with 14 nucleotides matching TRBD2. After removal of 5 bases from V and 0 bases from J, the junction contained 3 bases not matched to a gene. The CDR3 consists of 16 residues. Germline V gene sequence: CDR1 SGHTA, CDR2 FQGNSA. This chain's CDR3 is CASSQGTSGSSYEQYF. In DNA form, the CDR3 reads TGTGCCAGCAGCCAAGGGACTAGCGGGAGCTCCTACGAGCAGTACTTC.

Only a few counts were recorded for this clonotype. V gene TRBV7-3 combines with J gene TRBJ1-6; 7 bases fit TRBD1. J lost 7 bases, V lost 3 bases, and 6 bases had no gene match. This CDR3 contains 15 residues. CDR1 and CDR2 from the germline V gene are SGHTA and FQGTGA. The CDR3 loop reads CASSFSGTANSPLHF. The CDR3 DNA sequence: TGTGCCAGCAGCTTCTCTGGGACAGCGAATTCACCCCTCCACTTT.

The chain combines TRBV7-9 with TRBJ2-5; 7 positions agree with TRBD1. Germline trimming cut 2 bases from V and 5 bases from J; bases unmatched to any gene: 5. CDR1 is SEHNR, CDR2 FQNEAQ, per germline (reference sequence). The CDR3 totals 14 residues. CDR3 bases: TGTGCCAGCAGCTTACCGGGACAGCTGGAGACCCAGTACTTC. It encodes CASSLPGQLETQYF.

This clonotype has a handful of counts. The chain employs TRBV7-3 and TRBJ2-1; D gene uncertain. V lost 0 bases and J 1 base, leaving 7 bases between the germline ends. Germline V gene data show CDR1 as SGHTA and CDR2 as FQGTGA. There are 15 residues in the CDR3. The CDR3 bases are TGTGCCAGCAGCTTAACGCAGGAGTCCTACAATGAGCAGTTCTTC. Protein: CASSLTQESYNEQFF.

The genes are TRBV5-4 and TRBJ2-1, with D tentatively TRBD2 (6 bases). The V gene lost 6 bases and the J gene lost 9 bases, with 22 bases spanning the gap. The CDR3 sequence is 15 residues long. Germline assignment: CDR1 SGHNT and CDR2 YYREEE (reference sequence). The CDR3 region has the DNA TGTGCCAGCACCAAACCCAAGCTAGAGGGAGGTGAGCAGTTCTTC. This sequence encodes CASTKPKLEGGEQFF.

This clonotype was picked up a small number of times. This sequence joins TRBV25-1 and TRBJ2-7, with D perhaps matching TRBD2 (5 bases). V lost 8 bases and J 0 bases, leaving 11 bases between the germline ends. This CDR3 comprises 13 residues. The germline CDR1 and CDR2 sequences are MGHDK and SYGVNS. In DNA form, the CDR3 reads TGTGCCAGCGAGAGGGAGAGCTCCTACGAGCAGTACTTC. Its translation is CASERESSYEQYF.

The rearrangement uses TRBV20-1 and TRBJ2-2, with 7 positions matching TRBD2. The CDR3 has 14 amino acids. Per the germline V gene, CDR1 is DFQATT and CDR2 is SNEGSKA (reference sequence). J was trimmed by 5 bases and V by 4 bases; bases with no gene match: 7. CDR3 residues: CSAKRGSTTGELFF. The DNA of the CDR3 is TGCAGTGCTAAGCGGGGCAGCACAACCGGGGAGCTGTTTTTT.

Only a few counts were recorded for this clonotype. The chain couples TRBV11-2 to TRBJ2-1, with D maybe TRBD2 (6 bases). CDR1 is SGHAT, CDR2 FQNNGV, per germline. Deletions cut 5 bases from V and 7 bases from J, with 21 bases between. CDR3 size: 16 residues. The CDR3 DNA is TGTGCCAGCAGCCCCGCAGGCGGGGACCCTGAGAATGAGCAGTTCTTC. As protein: CASSPAGGDPENEQFF.

The V gene is TRBV6-5, the J gene TRBJ1-1, with D possibly being TRBD1 (6 bases). Germline V gene sequence: CDR1 MNHEY, CDR2 SVGAGI. This CDR3 has 13 amino acids. The germline V and J ends were trimmed by 4 bases and 3 bases, with 9 bases remaining between them. The CDR3 nucleotides read TGTGCCAGCAGTTCGGGACACCACACTGAAGCTTTCTTT. Translated: CASSSGHHTEAFF.

The chain is built from TRBV27 and TRBJ2-7; D is undetermined. The CDR3 is made up of 12 amino acids. V lost 5 bases and J lost 3, with 8 bases in between. Germline V gives CDR1 MNHEY, CDR2 SMNVEV (reference sequence). The CDR3 coding sequence is TGTGCCAGCAGTGGGCCCTACTACGAGCAGTACTTC. This translates into CASSGPYYEQYF.

The chain joins TRBV7-9 to TRBJ2-2, with D tentatively TRBD1 (5 bases). Looked up from germline, CDR1 is SEHNR and CDR2 is FQNEAQ (reference sequence). The CDR3 has 14 amino acids. The V end was cut by 1 base, the J end by 7 bases, with 10 bases between. CDR3 in amino acids: CASSLVQGGGELFF. CDR3 nucleotide sequence: TGTGCCAGCAGCTTAGTCCAGGGTGGCGGGGAGCTGTTTTTT.

The chain couples TRBV2 to TRBJ2-3; D may be TRBD2 (5 bases). Germline lookup yields CDR1 SNHLY and CDR2 FYNNEI. V lost 6 bases and J lost 4, with 14 bases in between. This CDR3 spans 14 amino acids. CDR3: CASSDLTTADTQYF. As DNA, the CDR3 is TGTGCCAGCAGCGATTTGACTACCGCAGATACGCAGTATTTT.

The V gene is TRBV24-1, the J gene TRBJ1-5; TRBD1 might be the D (5 bases). The CDR3 runs 13 residues. Deletions cut 4 bases from V and 7 bases from J, with 10 bases between. CDR1 KGHDR and CDR2 SFDVKD come from the germline V gene. CDR3 region: CATSEAGTQPQHF. CDR3 bases: TGTGCCACCAGTGAGGCGGGGACCCAGCCCCAGCATTTT.

This chain links TRBV7-6 with TRBJ2-1, with D uncertain. This CDR3 has 12 residues. Trimming stripped 4 bases from V and 6 bases from J, with 7 bases between. Germline V gives CDR1 SGHVS, CDR2 FNYEAQ. CDR3 nucleotides: TGTGCCAGCAGCTCGGTGGGCAATGAGCAGTTCTTC. The encoded protein is CASSSVGNEQFF.

The chain joins TRBV5-5 to TRBJ1-2, with D maybe TRBD1 (6 bases). Germline CDR1 SGHKS, CDR2 YYEKEE (reference sequence). The CDR3 length is 16 residues. V dropped 4 bases and J dropped 4 bases, with 20 bases sitting between them. Here the CDR3 DNA reads TGTGCCAGCAGCCAGGGGACGGACTTCGGCGGCTATGGCTACACCTTC. Encoded protein: CASSQGTDFGGYGYTF.

This rearrangement joins TRBV6-5 to TRBJ2-7; 11 nucleotides match TRBD1. The germline V gene encodes CDR1 MNHEY and CDR2 SVGAGI. The CDR3 covers 14 residues. Trimming removed 5 bases from V and 4 bases from J; junction bases left unmatched: 4. In DNA form, the CDR3 reads TGTGCCAGCAGTGGACAGGGGGCGGGGTACGAGCAGTACTTC. Protein sequence: CASSGQGAGYEQYF.